Sequencing of this TCR beta chain was carried out in a study of cytotoxic CD8 clonotypes in ibrutinib-treated CLL (dated by TCRdb to the early 2020s). Context from the whole study: The cohort included about 15 treatment-naive and approximately eleven relapsed/refractory patients; roughly 17 were IGHV unmutated. The response samples were drawn at a median of around eleven months into treatment, with a range of about 6 to 36 months. Samples averaged 255,043 productive templates and some 91,000 productive rearrangements. Cryopreserved peripheral blood mononuclear cells were collected before treatment, at response, and at either disease progression or sustained remission. Partial responses were observed in 24 patients and complete responses in 2; after a median follow-up of around 68 months, remission was maintained in some 14 patients and progression was observed in some 12. Every sample from remission and from progressive disease was obtained while the patients were still on ibrutinib. Of the 86 people in the trial, around 24 had longitudinal samples available.

On this clone itself: It lacks a known antigen. Per-base qualities were not stored, and no clone one base away is much larger.

Trimming leaves V shorter by 0 bases and J shorter by 6 bases, with the junction holding 13 bases beyond the gene matches. From the germline V gene (reference sequence), CDR1 is GTSNPN and CDR2 is SVGIG. Its CDR3 holds 16 amino acids, cysteine through phenylalanine. The sequence is cut down to CDR3 DNA, 48 bases in frame from base 1. The time point label for this specimen denotes: progressive disease on ibrutinib. Roughly 2.2 micrograms of genomic DNA were extracted from cryopreserved PBMCs for TCR beta library preparation. High-throughput TCR beta sequencing was performed on longitudinal blood samples from CLL patients receiving ibrutinib monotherapy. The patients took part in an open-label, single-center phase 2 trial of ibrutinib monotherapy. Each clonotype received, on average, about 10x coverage in deep resolution sequencing performed on a MiSeq, where the target depth lay between 1 in 1 million and 1 in 200,000 T cells. TCR beta libraries were generated with the immunoSEQ hsTCRB Kit. The published analysis was carried out like this. ImmunoSEQ Data Assistant and ImmunoSEQ Analyzer were used for data analysis, and V, D and J genes were assigned according to IMGT definitions. Clonality, with values ranging from 0 to 1, was calculated as one minus the normalized Shannon entropy of productive rearrangement frequencies. Only overrepresented clonotypes making up at least 0.05% of the repertoire of each patient were included in the public clonotype analysis. Repertoires from thirteen age-matched healthy donors in immuneACCESS were used as clonality controls. TCRdb limited this immuneACCESS table to in-frame rearrangements with V and J called. A share of clones is missing; checked studies link under half to unresolved V genes, and the rest is unexplained. That table gives V, J and clone size, and the DNA gave D and trimming. A total of roughly 12,000 clones appear in this sample, roughly four fifths of them only once. The ten largest account for 20% to 25% of the sample.

General study outcomes and caveats: Baseline clonality exceeded that of age-matched healthy donors and correlated strongly with circulating CD8+ T-cell counts. Clonality rose at ibrutinib response, remained stable during sustained remission, and dropped back toward baseline at progression. Sampling times were not matched between patients in sustained remission and patients whose disease was progressing, and lymph node repertoires were not examined. Public clonotypes were rare and either shrank or stayed stable during treatment, and the rise in clonality at ibrutinib response reflected expansion of private clonotypes.

In this chain, TRBV30 is recombined with TRBJ2-7; 8 bases in the junction line up with TRBD1. This specimen consisted of PBMCs, obtained at disease progression, from a patient treated with ibrutinib. This TCR derives from a human donor with chronic lymphocytic leukemia. This receptor has the CDR3 CAWSVLSPGGYAEQYF. The nucleotide sequence reads as follows: TGTGCCTGGAGTGTACTATCGCCAGGGGGCTACGCCGAGCAGTACTTC. Extended through the reference TRBV30 and TRBJ2-7 proteins, this CDR3 yields the full variable domain: SQTIHQWPATLVQPVGSPLSLECTVEGTSNPNLYWYRQAAGRGLQLLFYSVGIGQISSEVPQNLSASRPQDRQFILSSKKLLLSDSGFYLCAWSVLSPGGYAEQYFGPGTRLTVT.